The 17 T cell receptor beta chains presented below share a single source sample, sequenced in a study of cytomegalovirus exposure and HLA in healthy donors. The PCR made use of 60 Vbeta and 13 Jbeta primers. Repertoires were generated with immunoSEQ multiplex PCR, while TCRdb's copy carries only in-frame clones and drops some. The sample has 81,000 or so clones, roughly 75% seen once. Sequenced material: PBMCs. Receptor source: a man between 60 and 75 years old in good health and CMV-seronegative.

The chain employs TRBV14 and TRBJ2-2; weak D call: TRBD1 (6 bases). The V end lost 4 bases, the J end lost 5 bases, and 8 bases lay between the germline ends. From germline, CDR1 is SGHDN and CDR2 FVKESK. There are 13 residues in the CDR3. CDR3: CASSPTGTGELFF. The CDR3, as DNA: TGTGCCAGCAGCCCCACAGGGACCGGGGAGCTGTTTTTT. Variable domain in full (rest from reference TRBV14 and TRBJ2-2): EAGVTQFPSHSVIEKGQTVTLRCDPISGHDNLYWYRRVMGKEIKFLLHFVKESKQDESGMPNNRFLAERTGGTYSTLKVQPAELEDSGVYFCASSPTGTGELFFGEGSRLTVL.

CDR3 region: CASSISGIGGELFF. CDR3 coding DNA: TGTGCCAGTAGTATTTCGGGGATCGGCGGGGAGCTGTTTTTT. This chain connects TRBV19 to TRBJ2-2; D might be TRBD2 (5 bases). The germline V gene encodes CDR1 LNHDA and CDR2 SQIVND (reference sequence). CDR3 length: 14 residues. With 3 bases removed from V and 7 bases from J, the gap between germline ends came to 12 bases.

The J gene is TRBJ2-7, the V gene TRBV10-3; weak D call: TRBD1 (6 bases). Germline CDR1 reads ENHRY; CDR2 reads SYGVKD. Deletions cut 1 base from V and 0 bases from J, with 7 bases between. The CDR3 covers 14 residues. The CDR3, as DNA: TGTGCCATCAGTGAGTTACAGGGCTCCTACGAGCAGTACTTC. Its translation: CAISELQGSYEQYF.

CDR3 protein: CASSLPTGGGETQYF. CDR3 DNA sequence: TGCGCCAGCAGCCTGCCTACCGGAGGCGGGGAGACCCAGTACTTC. This chain links TRBV4-1 with TRBJ2-5; tentative D call: TRBD2 (5 bases). With 4 bases removed from V and 5 bases from J, the gap between germline ends came to 17 bases. Per the germline V gene, CDR1 is MGHRA and CDR2 is YSYEKL. This CDR3 spans 15 amino acids.

The chain uses TRBV4-1 and TRBJ2-1; 10 nucleotides align to TRBD2. The CDR3 runs 16 residues. Germline CDR1 is MGHRA and CDR2 is YSYEKL. V lost 2 bases, J lost 4 bases, and 5 bases stayed unmatched. The CDR3 sequence is CASSQLSGGGYNEQFF. Written as DNA, the CDR3 is TGCGCCAGCAGCCAACTGAGCGGGGGGGGGTACAATGAGCAGTTCTTC.

The chain joins TRBV19 to TRBJ1-4; possibly TRBD1 for D (5 bases). V gave up 1 base and J gave up 12 bases, with 18 bases separating them. Germline CDR1 reads LNHDA; CDR2 reads SQIVND (reference sequence). The CDR3 is 15 amino acids. The CDR3 DNA reads TGTGCCAGTAGTATAGGTCCCCCAGGGTACGCGGAACTGTTTTTT. This gives the protein CASSIGPPGYAELFF.

A remark on this clone: Relative to the germline gene, one junction end is altered; a read error may explain this. The chain recombines TRBV4-2 with TRBJ2-1, with D uncertain. The germline gives CDR1 LGHNA, CDR2 YNFKEQ. This CDR3 comprises 15 residues. As DNA, the CDR3 is TGTGCCAGCAGCCAAGATTTAGACTCCTCCAATGAGCAGTTCTTC. Protein product: CASSQDLDSSNEQFF.

This chain joins TRBV6-6 and TRBJ2-7, with 8 bases matching TRBD1. The CDR3 runs to 13 residues. The J segment lost 7 bases and the V segment lost 10 bases, leaving 12 bases of the junction unmatched. Germline assignment: CDR1 MNHNY and CDR2 SVGAGI (reference sequence). The CDR3 nucleotides read TGTGCCACCACGAGCCAGGGGGCGTGGGAGCAGTACTTC. Its protein is CATTSQGAWEQYF.

The rearrangement links TRBV5-1 to TRBJ2-5; the match to TRBD2 covers 10 bases. Germline-derived CDR1 and CDR2 are SGHRS and YFSETQ. CDR3 length equals 14 residues. J was trimmed by 5 bases and V by 4 bases; bases with no gene match: 5. In nucleotides, the CDR3 is TGCGCCAGCAGCCTCCCTAGCGGGGGTGAGACCCAGTACTTC. Its protein is CASSLPSGGETQYF.

V usage is TRBV7-7 and J usage is TRBJ2-1; the match to TRBD2 covers 12 bases. The V gene end was trimmed by 5 bases and the J gene end by 7 bases; junction bases not matched to a gene: 6. This CDR3 comprises 15 residues. Germline loops: CDR1 SSHAT, CDR2 FNYEAQ (reference sequence). The DNA of the CDR3 is TGTGCCAGCAGCCCGTGGACTAGCGGGGTAAATGAGCAGTTCTTC. Residues: CASSPWTSGVNEQFF.

The chain carries TRBV4-1 and TRBJ1-3; D unclear. The CDR3 is made up of 16 amino acids. Germline CDR1 reads MGHRA; CDR2 reads YSYEKL. Trimming took off 6 bases at V and 0 bases at J, with 15 bases between the two ends. CDR3 sequence reads: CASRRHDTNSGNTIYF. CDR3 DNA sequence: TGCGCCAGCAGGCGTCACGACACCAACTCTGGAAACACCATATATTTT.

The V call is TRBV5-4, the J call TRBJ2-7, with 10 nucleotides matching TRBD1. V trimming: 4 bases; J trimming: 2 bases; junction bases outside the gene matches: 9. Germline V gene sequence: CDR1 SGHNT, CDR2 YYREEE (reference sequence). The CDR3 loop spans 16 amino acids. The DNA of the CDR3 is TGTGCCAGCAGCGACACCCGGGACAGGGGAACCTACGAGCAGTACTTC. It specifies CASSDTRDRGTYEQYF.

In its sample, this clone was seen a few times. This sequence joins TRBV4-1 and TRBJ2-5, with TRBD1 identical over 11 bases. The J call may not be correct, given that the DNA end is closer to TRBJ2-7. This CDR3 has 14 residues. CDR1 is MGHRA, CDR2 YSYEKL, per germline. In DNA, the CDR3 is TGCGCCAGCAGCCCAGGACAGGGGGCGTACGAGCAGTACTTC. It is translated as CASSPGQGAYEQYF.

The rearrangement joins TRBV5-6 to TRBJ2-3; TRBD2 aligns across 7 bases. The V and J ends lost 2 bases and 1 base, in that order; junction bases with no gene match: 7. Germline V lookup: CDR1 SGHDT, CDR2 YYEEEE. CDR3 length: 16 residues. DNA of the CDR3: TGTGCCAGCAGCTTAAGCGGGGTCCGGGGCACAGATACGCAGTATTTT. Its protein product is CASSLSGVRGTDTQYF.

V gene TRBV11-2 combines with J gene TRBJ1-2; the match to TRBD1 covers 7 bases. There are 15 residues in the CDR3. Trimming cost V 5 bases and J 2 bases; bases outside gene matches: 8. Germline CDR1 is SGHAT and CDR2 is FQNNGV. The CDR3 loop reads CASSVKGARNYGYTF. CDR3 coding DNA: TGTGCCAGCAGCGTAAAGGGGGCGCGCAACTATGGCTACACCTTC.

The chain couples TRBV11-3 to TRBJ2-2, with 10 positions matching TRBD1. Trimming took 1 base from V and 6 from J; bases not matched to a gene: 5. The CDR3 totals 16 residues. CDR1 is SGHNT and CDR2 is YENEEA in the germline V gene. CDR3 amino acids: CASSLVSGTGAGELFF. CDR3 in DNA: TGTGCCAGCAGCTTAGTATCGGGGACAGGGGCCGGGGAGCTGTTTTTT.

This clone was found a few times. In the same sample, other DNA sequences code for this CDR3. This chain links TRBV14 with TRBJ2-4; possibly TRBD1 for D (6 bases). Germline values: CDR1 SGHDN, CDR2 FVKESK. The CDR3 contains 17 residues. V lost 3 bases and J lost 4, with 19 bases in between. The CDR3: CASSHSTNRDTKNIQYF. The CDR3 region has the DNA TGTGCCAGCAGCCATTCCACGAACCGGGACACGAAAAACATTCAGTACTTC.